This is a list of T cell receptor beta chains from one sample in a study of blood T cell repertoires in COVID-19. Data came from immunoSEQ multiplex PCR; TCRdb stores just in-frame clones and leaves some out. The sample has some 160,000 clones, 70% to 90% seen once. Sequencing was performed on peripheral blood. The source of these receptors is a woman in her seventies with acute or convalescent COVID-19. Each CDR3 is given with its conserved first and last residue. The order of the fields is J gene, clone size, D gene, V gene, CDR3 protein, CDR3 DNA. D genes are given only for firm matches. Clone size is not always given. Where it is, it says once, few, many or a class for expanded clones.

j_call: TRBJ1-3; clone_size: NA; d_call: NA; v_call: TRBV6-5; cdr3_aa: CASARYSGNTIYF; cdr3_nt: TGTGCCAGCGCGAGGTACTCTGGAAACACCATATATTTT
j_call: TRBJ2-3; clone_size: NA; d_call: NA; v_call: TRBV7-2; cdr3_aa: CASSLQRSSTDTQYF; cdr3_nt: TGTGCCAGCAGCTTACAGCGGAGTAGCACAGATACGCAGTATTTT
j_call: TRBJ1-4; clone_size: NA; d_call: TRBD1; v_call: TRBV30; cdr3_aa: CAWTPDRDVKLFF; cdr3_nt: TGTGCCTGGACCCCCGACAGGGACGTAAAACTGTTTTTT
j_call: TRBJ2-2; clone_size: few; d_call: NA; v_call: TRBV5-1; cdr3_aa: CASSFNTGNTGELFF; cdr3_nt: TGCGCCAGCAGCTTCAATACAGGGAACACCGGGGAGCTGTTTTTT
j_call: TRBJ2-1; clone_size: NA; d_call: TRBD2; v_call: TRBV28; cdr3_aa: CASRQYSGRAPRVSEQFF; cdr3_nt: TGTGCCAGCAGACAATATAGCGGGAGGGCCCCTCGGGTCAGTGAGCAGTTCTTC
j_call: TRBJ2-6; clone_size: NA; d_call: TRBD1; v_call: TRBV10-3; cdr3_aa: CATRPGQGAGGANVLTF; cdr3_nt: TGTGCCACCCGGCCGGGACAGGGGGCGGGAGGGGCCAACGTCCTGACTTTC
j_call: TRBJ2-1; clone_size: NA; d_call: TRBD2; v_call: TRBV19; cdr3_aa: CASSMLSGRYHNEQFF; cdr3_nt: TGTGCCAGTAGTATGTTGAGCGGGAGGTACCACAATGAGCAGTTCTTC
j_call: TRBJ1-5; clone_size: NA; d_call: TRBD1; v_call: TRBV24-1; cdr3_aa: CATSDNLGTGFNQPQHF; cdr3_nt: TGTGCCACCAGTGACAACTTGGGGACAGGGTTTAATCAGCCCCAGCATTTT
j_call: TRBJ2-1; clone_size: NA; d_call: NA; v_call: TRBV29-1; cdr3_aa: CSVEGLKRNEQFF; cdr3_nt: TGCAGCGTTGAAGGACTGAAAAGGAATGAGCAGTTCTTC
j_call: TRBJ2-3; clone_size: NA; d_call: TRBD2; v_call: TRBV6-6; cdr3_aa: CASSPLGGVGSTDTQYF; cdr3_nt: TGTGCCAGCAGTCCACTCGGGGGGGTGGGGAGCACAGATACGCAGTATTTT
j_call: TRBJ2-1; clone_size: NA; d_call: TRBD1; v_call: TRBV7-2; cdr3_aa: CASSATGTGVYNEQFF; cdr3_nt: TGTGCCAGCAGCGCAACCGGGACAGGGGTCTACAATGAGCAGTTCTTC
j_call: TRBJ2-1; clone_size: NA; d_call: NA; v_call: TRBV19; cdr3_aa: CASSVSHYSYNEQFF; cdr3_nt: TGTGCCAGTAGTGTCTCACACTACTCCTACAATGAGCAGTTCTTC
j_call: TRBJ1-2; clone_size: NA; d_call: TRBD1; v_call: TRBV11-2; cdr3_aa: CASSLSGTVGYTF; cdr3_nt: TGTGCCAGCAGCTTATCCGGGACAGTTGGCTACACCTTC
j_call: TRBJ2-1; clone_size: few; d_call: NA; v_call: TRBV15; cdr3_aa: CATSRDLGQGNEQFF; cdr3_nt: TGTGCCACCAGCAGAGATTTAGGCCAGGGAAATGAGCAGTTCTTC
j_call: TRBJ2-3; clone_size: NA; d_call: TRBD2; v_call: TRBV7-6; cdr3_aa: CASSLKPGTSGSTSRGTDTQYF; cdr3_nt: TGTGCCAGCAGCTTGAAACCCGGGACTAGCGGGAGTACGAGTAGGGGCACAGATACGCAGTATTTT
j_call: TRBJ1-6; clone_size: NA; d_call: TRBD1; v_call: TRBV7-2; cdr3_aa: CASSFRQGGDNSPLHF; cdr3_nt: TGTGCCAGCAGCTTTAGACAGGGGGGCGATAATTCACCCCTCCACTTT
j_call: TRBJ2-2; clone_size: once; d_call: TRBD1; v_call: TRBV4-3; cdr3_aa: CASSQSAQTGDVGELFF; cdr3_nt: TGCGCCAGCAGCCAATCCGCCCAGACAGGGGACGTCGGGGAGCTGTTTTTT
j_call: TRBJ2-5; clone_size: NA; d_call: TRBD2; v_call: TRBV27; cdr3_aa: CASSLGGSIETQYF; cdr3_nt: TGTGCCAGCAGTTTAGGCGGGAGCATAGAGACCCAGTACTTC
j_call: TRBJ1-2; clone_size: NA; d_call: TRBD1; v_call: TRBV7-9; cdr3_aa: CASSLRGIGTGNPYGYTF; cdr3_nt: TGTGCCAGCAGCTTAAGGGGGATCGGGACAGGGAACCCCTATGGCTACACCTTC
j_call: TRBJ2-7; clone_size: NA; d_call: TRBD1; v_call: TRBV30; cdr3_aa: CALAAWTGNYEQYF; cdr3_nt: TGTGCCTTGGCCGCCTGGACAGGGAACTACGAGCAGTACTTC
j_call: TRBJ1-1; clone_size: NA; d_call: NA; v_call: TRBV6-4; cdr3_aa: CASRQSGDTEAFF; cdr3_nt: TGTGCCAGCAGGCAGAGCGGGGACACTGAAGCTTTCTTT
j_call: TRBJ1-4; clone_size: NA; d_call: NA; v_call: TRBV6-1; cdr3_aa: CASSERGSREKLFF; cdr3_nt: TGTGCCAGCAGTGAAAGAGGGTCGAGAGAAAAACTGTTTTTT
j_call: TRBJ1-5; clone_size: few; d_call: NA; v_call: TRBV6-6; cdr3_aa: CASSRVSPSQPQHF; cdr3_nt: TGTGCCAGCAGCCGGGTCTCTCCTAGTCAGCCCCAGCATTTT
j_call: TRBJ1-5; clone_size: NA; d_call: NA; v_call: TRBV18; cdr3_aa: CASSPEQAINQPQHF; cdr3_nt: TGTGCCAGCTCACCGGAACAGGCGATAAATCAGCCCCAGCATTTT